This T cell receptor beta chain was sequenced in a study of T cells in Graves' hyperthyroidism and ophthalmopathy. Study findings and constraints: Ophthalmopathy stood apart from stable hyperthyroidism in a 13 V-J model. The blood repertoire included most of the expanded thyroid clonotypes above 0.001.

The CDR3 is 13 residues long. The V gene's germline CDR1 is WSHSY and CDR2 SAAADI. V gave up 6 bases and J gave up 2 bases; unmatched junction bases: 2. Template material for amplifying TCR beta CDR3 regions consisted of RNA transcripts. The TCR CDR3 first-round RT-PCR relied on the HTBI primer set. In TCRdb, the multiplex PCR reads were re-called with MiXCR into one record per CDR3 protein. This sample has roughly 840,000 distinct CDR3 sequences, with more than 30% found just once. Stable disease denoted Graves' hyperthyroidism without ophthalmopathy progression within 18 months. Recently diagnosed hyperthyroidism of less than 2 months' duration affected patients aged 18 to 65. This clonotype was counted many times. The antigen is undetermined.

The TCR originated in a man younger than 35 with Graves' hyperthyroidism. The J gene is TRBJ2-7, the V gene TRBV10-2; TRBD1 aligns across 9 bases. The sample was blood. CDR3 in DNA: TGCGCCAGCAGGACAGGGGGGCCCTACGAGCAGTACTTC. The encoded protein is CASRTGGPYEQYF.